This record concerns one T cell receptor (beta chain) sequence. This record comes from a study of blood T cells in healthy people across ages. Primers used in a second PCR of about 6 to 11 cycles were a sample-barcoded 5' primer and a J-beta primer mix. TCRdb redid the calling of the 5' RACE reads with MiXCR, one entry per CDR3 protein. The sample shows around 1.5 million distinct CDR3 sequences, roughly 45% of them seen only once. The source of this sequence is a woman aged 18-29 years in good health. Material for sequencing was blood.

CDR3 residues: CASSLQLSPTDTQYF. The CDR3 DNA is TGTGCCAGCAGCTTACAGTTATCTCCCACAGATACGCAGTATTTT. The V and J genes are TRBV7-3 and TRBJ2-3; D remains ambiguous. The CDR3 runs 15 residues. The germline V gene encodes CDR1 SGHTA and CDR2 FQGTGA. V lost 2 bases, J lost 2 bases, and 11 bases lay in between.